The T cell receptor (beta chain) described here comes from a study of blood T cell repertoires in COVID-19. For the study at large: PBMCs, B-cell-depleted T cells, or T cells were the source of the cDNA or gDNA that made up the material.

Seattle researchers signed up patients amid active infection and tracked them longitudinally. Sequencing was performed with immunoSEQ multiplex PCR; in TCRdb, only in-frame clones are kept and a portion is missing. The data contain around 29,000 clones, around 85% of them singletons. Germline CDR1 LGHDT, CDR2 YNNKEL (reference sequence). The CDR3 is made up of 15 amino acids. Trimming pared 0 bases from V and 1 base from J, leaving 9 bases between. This receptor was taken from a woman aged 80 or older with COVID-19, enrolled during active disease. The specimen was peripheral blood. V gene TRBV3-1 (or the pseudogene TRBV3-2) combines with J gene TRBJ2-5; a weak D match, TRBD1 (5 bases). This CDR3 reads CASSQDPTAQETQYF. CDR3 coding DNA: TGTGCCAGCAGCCAAGATCCGACAGCCCAAGAGACCCAGTACTTC.